Following are 8 T cell receptor beta chains from one sample sequenced in a study of CD8+CD57+ T cells in acquired aplastic anemia. CD8+CD57+ cell expansion had been shown by flow cytometry in patients chosen for sequencing. It was genomic DNA that served as the template for profiling TCR beta VDJ and CDR3. One entry per CDR3 protein results from TCRdb running MiXCR on the reads. The top ten hold around 9.7% of the sample, which has about 190,000 distinct CDR3 sequences, under 55% seen once. Input material: sorted CD4+, CD8+, or CD8+CD57+ T cells (not recorded which) from PBMCs. The source of these receptors is a human donor with aplastic anemia.

This clonotype appeared once. CDR3 region: CASSLVVEQFF. Here the CDR3 DNA reads TGCGCCAGCAGCCTGGTCGTAGAGCAGTTCTTC. V is TRBV5-1 and J is TRBJ2-1; D is unclear. The V and J ends lost 4 bases and 10 bases respectively, with 9 bases between them. CDR3 size: 11 residues. Germline CDR1 and CDR2: SGHRS and YFSETQ.

The genes are TRBV7-9 and TRBJ2-7, with D possibly being TRBD2 (6 bases). Trimming took off 3 bases at V and 7 bases at J, with 10 bases between the two ends. Per the germline V gene, CDR1 is SEHNR and CDR2 is FQNEAQ (reference sequence). This CDR3 comprises 12 residues. CDR3 in amino acids: CASSLAGQEQYF. CDR3 in DNA: TGTGCCAGCAGCTTGGCGGGGCAAGAGCAGTACTTC.

This clonotype was seen repeatedly, ten times or more. The chain has TRBV6-2 or TRBV6-3 and TRBJ2-7; D not certain. Trimming cost V 2 bases and J 10 bases, with 9 bases left between them. The CDR3 contains 11 residues. Germline V gene sequence: CDR1 MNHEY, CDR2 SVGEGT. CDR3 bases: TGTGCCAGCAGTTACGGGGATCCTCAGTACTTC. This gives the protein CASSYGDPQYF.

Comment on this clonotype: The junction and the germline gene differ at one end; a read error may be behind it. The CDR3 DNA sequence: TGTGCCAGTAGGACAGGGGGCTACACCGGGGAGCTGTTCTTT. Its protein product is CASRTGGYTGELFF. The rearrangement links TRBV19 to TRBJ2-2; 10 bases align to TRBD1. Germline values: CDR1 LNHDA, CDR2 SQIVND (reference sequence). CDR3 length equals 14 residues.

The table lists this clonotype with a few counts. V gene TRBV6-5 combines with J gene TRBJ1-4; D is ambiguous. Germline CDR1 reads MNHEY; CDR2 reads SVGAGI. V gave up 2 bases and J gave up 2 bases, with 9 bases separating them. The CDR3 extends over 15 amino acids. CDR3 loop: CASSYQWATNEKLFF. The CDR3 coding sequence is TGTGCCAGCAGTTACCAGTGGGCCACTAATGAAAAACTGTTTTTT.

The CDR3 protein is CASRGGTSGMETQYF. Written as DNA, the CDR3 is TGTGCCAGCAGGGGGGGGACTAGCGGGATGGAGACCCAGTACTTC. The chain employs TRBV2 and TRBJ2-5; TRBD2 agrees at 13 bases. V dropped 6 bases and J dropped 5; count of bases not matched to a gene: 6. This CDR3 region has 15 residues. The germline CDR1 and CDR2 sequences are SNHLY and FYNNEI.

A single count supports this clonotype. CDR3 residues: CASSLAWGEGTEAFF. The CDR3 DNA reads as TGCGCCAGCAGCTTGGCCTGGGGGGAGGGCACTGAAGCTTTCTTT. The chain recombines TRBV5-1 with TRBJ1-1, with TRBD1 as a possible D gene (5 bases). Germline loops: CDR1 SGHRS, CDR2 YFSETQ. V was clipped by 0 bases and J by 4 bases, with 13 bases between them. This CDR3 is 15 amino acids long.

The chain's CDR3 is CVSSTAPGTAGSPLHF. The CDR3 DNA reads TGCGTCAGTAGCACGGCGCCCGGGACAGCCGGTTCACCCCTCCACTTT. The chain has TRBV5-1 and TRBJ1-6, with TRBD1 identical over 7 bases. Germline lookup yields CDR1 SGHRS and CDR2 YFSETQ. This CDR3 comprises 16 residues.